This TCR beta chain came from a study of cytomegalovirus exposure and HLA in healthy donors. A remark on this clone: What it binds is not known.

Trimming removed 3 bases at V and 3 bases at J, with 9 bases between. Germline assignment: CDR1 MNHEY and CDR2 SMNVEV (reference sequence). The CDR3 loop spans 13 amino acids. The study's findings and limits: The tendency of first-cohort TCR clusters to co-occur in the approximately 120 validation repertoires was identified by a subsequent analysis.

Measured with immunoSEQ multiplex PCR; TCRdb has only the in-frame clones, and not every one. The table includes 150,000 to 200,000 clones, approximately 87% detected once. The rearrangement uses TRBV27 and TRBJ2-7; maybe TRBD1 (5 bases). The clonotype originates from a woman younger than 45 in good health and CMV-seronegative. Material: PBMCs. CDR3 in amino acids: CASSLTADYEQYF. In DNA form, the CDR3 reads TGTGCCAGCAGTTTGACAGCAGACTACGAGCAGTACTTC.